These 9 T cell receptor beta chains were sequenced from one sample in a study of neurological immune-mediated disorders (dated by TCRdb to between 2017 and 2020). The time point label corresponds to: longitudinal time-point 3. Library preparation was by 5' RACE. Sequencing relied on an Illumina HiSeq 2500. TCRdb reprocessing: public reads trimmed at Q25 with fastp, clones called with MiXCR, in-frame beta chains kept. Entries are consolidated by CDR3 protein sequence, retaining the most common genes and DNA. The sample table shows about 45,000 distinct CDR3 sequences, and around an eighth are seen once. The biggest ten clones account for about 10% of the sample. Sequenced sample: PBMCs. These receptors were taken from a man aged 25-45 years in good health.

This clonotype was recorded many times. The CDR3, as DNA: TGCGCCAGCAGCAAAGCTAGCGGGAGTTCCTACGAGCAGTACTTC. As protein: CASSKASGSSYEQYF. The chain employs TRBV5-1 and TRBJ2-7; 10 bases are shared with TRBD2. This CDR3 is 15 amino acids long. Germline lookup yields CDR1 SGHRS and CDR2 YFSETQ. V lost 4 bases to trimming and J lost 1 base; unmatched junction nucleotides: 5.

In its sample, this clonotype was seen many times. The chain links TRBV10-1 to TRBJ1-1; a weak D match, TRBD1 (5 bases). Germline V gene sequence: CDR1 WNHNN, CDR2 SYGVQD (reference sequence). CDR3 length: 13 residues. Trimming removed 3 bases at V and 5 bases at J, with 10 bases between. The chain's CDR3 is CASSEGGVTEAFF. The CDR3 nucleotides are TGCGCCAGCAGTGAAGGAGGGGTGACTGAAGCTTTCTTT.

This clonotype was counted ten times or more. The chain employs TRBV7-6 and TRBJ2-5, with D possibly matching TRBD1 (6 bases). V was cut by 5 bases and J by 0 bases, with 19 bases left in between. In germline, CDR1 is SGHVS, CDR2 FNYEAQ. This CDR3 spans 17 amino acids. Here the CDR3 reads CASSPHRFTGNQETQYF. The DNA of the CDR3 is TGTGCCAGCAGCCCCCATCGGTTCACAGGGAACCAAGAGACCCAGTACTTC.

This clonotype appeared many times. The V gene is TRBV20-1, the J gene TRBJ1-2; 8 bases agree with TRBD1. The CDR3 runs to 14 residues. Germline CDR1 is DFQATT and CDR2 is SNEGSKA (reference sequence). Losses at the gene ends were 5 bases for V and 7 bases for J; bases not matched to a gene: 12. CDR3 region: CSAPAPGQGPGYTF. The CDR3 DNA follows: TGCAGTGCTCCCGCTCCCGGACAGGGCCCTGGCTACACCTTC.

CDR3 loop: CSATRDTGELFF. As DNA, the CDR3 is TGCAGTGCTACCAGGGACACCGGGGAGCTGTTTTTT. V usage is TRBV20-1 and J usage is TRBJ2-2; tentatively, D is TRBD1 (5 bases). The CDR3 is made up of 12 amino acids. CDR1 DFQATT and CDR2 SNEGSKA come from the germline V gene (reference sequence). Trimming cost V 4 bases and J 3 bases, with 6 bases left between them.

This clonotype was counted ten times or more. The chain carries TRBV10-3 and TRBJ2-7; no clear D gene. Trimming removed 0 bases at V and 3 bases at J, with 12 bases between. The germline CDR1 and CDR2 sequences are ENHRY and SYGVKD. The CDR3 runs to 15 residues. The CDR3, as DNA: TGTGCCATCAGTGAGTCGAGATCCATCGACTACGAGCAGTACTTC. Translating gives CAISESRSIDYEQYF.

There are many counts of this clonotype. The chain is built from TRBV25-1 and TRBJ1-1; tentatively, D is TRBD1 (6 bases). V was pared by 4 bases and J by 11 bases, with 20 bases between. The CDR3 sequence is 14 residues long. Germline V gene data show CDR1 as MGHDK and CDR2 as SYGVNS. The chain's CDR3 is CASSVTGFQDGAFF. CDR3 coding DNA: TGTGCCAGCAGTGTTACAGGGTTTCAAGATGGGGCTTTCTTT.

Notes on this clonotype: One junction end disagrees with the germline gene, perhaps due to a read error. J is TRBJ2-3 and V is TRBV7-3, with D hard to call. CDR1 and CDR2 (germline): SGHTA, FQGTGA. The length of the CDR3 is 14 residues. The CDR3: CANSSRSSLDTQYF. CDR3 coding DNA: TGTGCCAACAGCTCGCGGTCTAGTCTGGATACGCAGTATTTT.

This clonotype occurred many times. The chain uses TRBV20-1 and TRBJ1-1; maybe TRBD1 (6 bases). The CDR3 totals 13 residues. The V gene lost 2 bases and the J gene lost 5 bases, with 12 bases spanning the gap. Germline CDR1 DFQATT, CDR2 SNEGSKA (reference sequence). The CDR3 DNA sequence: TGCAGTGCTAGACCAGGGGTAGAAACTGAAGCTTTCTTT. This translates into CSARPGVETEAFF.